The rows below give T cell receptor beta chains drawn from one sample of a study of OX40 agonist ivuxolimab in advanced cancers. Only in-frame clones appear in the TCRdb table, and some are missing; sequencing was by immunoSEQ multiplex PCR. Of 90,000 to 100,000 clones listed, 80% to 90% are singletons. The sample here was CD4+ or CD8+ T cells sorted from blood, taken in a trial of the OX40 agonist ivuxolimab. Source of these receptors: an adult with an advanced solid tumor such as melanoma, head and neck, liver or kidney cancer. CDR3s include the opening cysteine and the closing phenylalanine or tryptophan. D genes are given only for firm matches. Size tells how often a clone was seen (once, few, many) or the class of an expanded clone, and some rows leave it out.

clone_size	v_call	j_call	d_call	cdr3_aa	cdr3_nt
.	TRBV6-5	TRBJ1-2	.	CASSSTEGNGYTF	TGTGCCAGCAGTTCGACAGAGGGAAACGGCTACACCTTC
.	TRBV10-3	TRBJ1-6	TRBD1	CAISDGTAYSPLHF	TGTGCCATCAGTGACGGGACAGCATATTCACCCCTCCACTTT
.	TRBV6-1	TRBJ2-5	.	CASSERQQETQYF	TGTGCCAGCAGTGAAAGGCAGCAAGAGACCCAGTACTTC
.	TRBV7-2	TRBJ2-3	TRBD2	CASIPGGRWTDTQYF	TGTGCCAGCATCCCCGGCGGGAGGTGGACAGATACGCAGTATTTT
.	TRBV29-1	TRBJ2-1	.	CSVFMRNEQFF	TGCAGCGTCTTCATGCGTAATGAGCAGTTCTTC
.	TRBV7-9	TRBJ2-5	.	CASSPLQETQYF	TGTGCCAGCAGCCCCTTACAAGAGACCCAGTACTTC
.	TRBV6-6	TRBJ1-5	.	CASSAGHPGDQPQHF	TGTGCCAGCAGTGCGGGACACCCCGGAGATCAGCCCCAGCATTTT
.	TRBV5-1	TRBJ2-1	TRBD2	CASSLGAGGYNEQFF	TGCGCCAGCAGCTTGGGAGCGGGAGGGTACAATGAGCAGTTCTTC
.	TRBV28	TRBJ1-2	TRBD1	CASSPRTGKAGTYGYTF	TGTGCCAGCAGTCCCAGGACAGGCAAAGCTGGAACCTATGGCTACACCTTC
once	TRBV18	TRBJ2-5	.	CASSTTWGKETQYF	TGTGCCAGCTCAACTACCTGGGGGAAAGAGACCCAGTACTTC
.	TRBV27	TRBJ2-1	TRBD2	CASSSSGRGYNEQFF	TGTGCCAGCAGTTCGAGCGGGAGAGGCTACAATGAGCAGTTCTTC
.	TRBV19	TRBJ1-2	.	CASSMGPGGYTF	TGTGCCAGTAGTATGGGCCCGGGGGGCTACACCTTC
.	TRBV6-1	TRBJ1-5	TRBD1	CASRQGASNQPQHF	TGTGCCAGCAGACAGGGGGCAAGCAATCAGCCCCAGCATTTT
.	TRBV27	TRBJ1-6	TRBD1	CASSLGQGSRPLHF	TGTGCCAGCAGTTTAGGACAGGGTTCACGTCCCCTCCACTTT
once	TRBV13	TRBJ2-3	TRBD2	CASSRTSGGDTQYF	TGTGCCAGCAGCCGGACTAGCGGTGGGGATACGCAGTATTTT
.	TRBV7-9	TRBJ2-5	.	CASSLGSSGGQETQYF	TGTGCCAGCAGCTTGGGGAGTAGCGGCGGCCAAGAGACCCAGTACTTC
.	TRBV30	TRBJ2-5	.	CAWTPLRETQYF	TGTGCCTGGACTCCCCTCCGAGAGACCCAGTACTTC
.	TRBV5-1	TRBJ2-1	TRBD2	CASSLGREGSYNEQFF	TGCGCCAGCAGCTTGGGACGGGAGGGCTCCTACAATGAGCAGTTCTTC
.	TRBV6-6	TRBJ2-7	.	CASSYGGNSYEQYF	TGTGCCAGCAGTTACGGCGGGAACTCCTACGAGCAGTACTTC
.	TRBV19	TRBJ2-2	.	CASSIPGGLTGELFF	TGTGCCAGTAGTATCCCGGGTGGGTTAACCGGGGAGCTGTTTTTT
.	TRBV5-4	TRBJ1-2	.	CASSFQENYGYTF	TGTGCCAGCAGCTTCCAGGAGAACTATGGCTACACCTTC
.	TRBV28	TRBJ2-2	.	CASSFLPGGTGELFF	TGTGCCAGCAGTTTCCTACCGGGTGGCACCGGGGAGCTGTTTTTT
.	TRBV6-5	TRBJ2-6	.	CASSTLSAGGVLTF	TGTGCCAGCAGCACCCTCTCGGCGGGTGGCGTCCTGACTTTC
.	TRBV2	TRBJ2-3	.	CASTPRTDTQYF	TGTGCCAGCACTCCCCGCACAGATACGCAGTATTTT
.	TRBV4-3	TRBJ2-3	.	CASSQESRGADTQYF	TGCGCCAGCAGCCAGGAGAGTAGGGGCGCAGATACGCAGTATTTT
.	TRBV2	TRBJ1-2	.	CASSALGFNYGYTF	TGTGCCAGCAGCGCCCTGGGGTTTAACTATGGCTACACCTTC
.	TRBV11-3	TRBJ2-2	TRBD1	CASSHYTGVDTGELFF	TGTGCCAGCAGCCATTATACAGGGGTGGACACCGGGGAGCTGTTTTTT
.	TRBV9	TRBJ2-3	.	CASSVEGREDTQYF	TGTGCCAGCAGCGTAGAGGGACGCGAAGATACGCAGTATTTT